The subject of this entry is one T cell receptor beta chain. These data are taken from a study of blood T cell repertoires in COVID-19. This CDR3 contains 13 residues. Method: immunoSEQ multiplex PCR; TCRdb's copy keeps in-frame clones and lacks some. The table has some 200,000 clones, roughly 82% seen once. V gene TRBV21-1 combines with J gene TRBJ2-3; the tabulated D call, TRBD1, remains unverified against the DNA. TRBV21-1 is a recognized pseudogene. The source is a man aged 35 to 55 who had recovered from COVID-19. The sample comprised PBMCs or T cells enriched from blood (not recorded which). CDR3 region: CEATGLGIDTQYF. Here the CDR3 DNA reads TGTGAAGCGACAGGGTTGGGAATAGATACGCAGTATTTT.